This TCR beta chain was profiled in a study of chemoradiotherapy in HPV16-positive cancers. Study context: Functional T-cell assays on two HPV16-positive patients' cells defined candidate HPV-specific clones and common TCR motifs. Whole-study findings and limits: Functional assays defining HPV-specific T cells used only a couple of HPV16-positive patients. Candidate HPV-specific clones and E7-related TCR motifs grew in tumor during treatment.

This clone was detected only a few times. The antigen remains undetermined. Repertoires were sampled repeatedly during chemoradiotherapy. V shed 5 bases and J shed 8 bases, with 15 bases lying between them. CDR1 and CDR2 (germline): SQVTM, ANQGSEA. The CDR3 totals 12 residues. Libraries were prepared by immunoSEQ multiplex PCR; TCRdb keeps only in-frame clonotypes and omits some of them. The sample contains tens of thousands of clones, more than 75% of which appear only once. The sample in question was blood, obtained from a patient who underwent chemoradiotherapy. The chain recombines TRBV29-1 with TRBJ1-2; maybe TRBD1 (6 bases). The sequence was collected from a human donor with HPV-associated anogenital cancer. The CDR3 DNA is TGCAGCGTTTTACAGGGTCCATCCGGCTACACCTTC. This gives the protein CSVLQGPSGYTF.